This TCR beta chain was recovered during a study of glioma-infiltrating T cells after dendritic cell vaccination. Produced via immunoSEQ multiplex PCR; TCRdb's table is partial and in-frame only. The sample shows about 64,000 clones, around four fifths of them seen only once. The CDR3 spans 14 residues. Germline-derived CDR1 and CDR2 are SGHNT and YENEEA. The source is a human donor with glioblastoma. This specimen was blood, taken before dendritic cell vaccination. V and J are TRBV11-3 and TRBJ2-5; no definite D call. The J call may be mistaken, given a closer DNA end match to TRBJ2-7. The CDR3 bases are TGTGCCAGCAGCCCCCTGTCTACAGCTGGCGAGCAGTACTTC. This translates into CASSPLSTAGEQYF.